These T cell receptor beta chains were read from a single sample in a study of cytomegalovirus exposure and HLA in healthy donors. Clones were read by immunoSEQ multiplex PCR, and TCRdb kept only the in-frame ones, dropping some. Here the sample spans around 150,000 clones, almost 80% being singletons. Sequencing used PBMCs. These receptors originate from a young man in good health and CMV-seropositive. Both conserved end residues are part of each CDR3. A D gene is named only where the DNA matches it firmly. Some rows mark clone size as missing; the rest say once, few, many or name a class of expanded clone.

few,TRBD1,TRBV6-1,TRBJ1-2,TGTGCGACCGCAAGGACAGGCTATGGCTACACCTTC,CATARTGYGYTF
-,-,TRBV6-5,TRBJ1-5,TGTGCCAGCAAGGATCGGCAGGGTAATCAGCCCCAGCATTTT,CASKDRQGNQPQHF
-,-,TRBV19,TRBJ2-7,TGTGCCAGTAGTATGGGCAGGGTGGACGAGCAGTACTTC,CASSMGRVDEQYF
-,TRBD1,TRBV7-9,TRBJ2-1,TGTGCCAGCAGCCTCGGACAGGGGAAAGGCGATGAGCAGTTCTTC,CASSLGQGKGDEQFF
-,TRBD2,TRBV6-5,TRBJ2-1,TGTGCCAGCAGACTAGCGGGGAGCTCCTACAATGAGCAGTTCTTC,CASRLAGSSYNEQFF
-,-,TRBV21-1,TRBJ2-1,TGTGCCAGCAGCCCTAGTAGGGGGAACGTCCTACCCTACAATGAGCAGTTCTTC,CASSPSRGNVLPYNEQFF
few,-,TRBV4-3,TRBJ1-2,TGCGCCAGCAGCCAAGGCAGCGGGAATGGCTACACCTTC,CASSQGSGNGYTF
-,-,TRBV14,TRBJ2-2,TGTGCCAGCAGCCAAGTTGCAGGGCTAAGAAACACCGGGGAGCTGTTTTTT,CASSQVAGLRNTGELFF
-,-,TRBV19,TRBJ2-7,TGTGCCAGTAGTCGGCAGGGAATCTACGAGCAGTACTTC,CASSRQGIYEQYF
few,TRBD2,TRBV14,TRBJ2-7,TGTGCCAGCAGCCAGGGACTACCTTTTACCGAGCAGTACTTC,CASSQGLPFTEQYF
-,TRBD1,TRBV28,TRBJ1-2,TGTGCCAGCATACCCAGGGGGCTGTATGGCTACACCTTC,CASIPRGLYGYTF
-,-,TRBV5-1,TRBJ2-7,TGCGCCAGCAGACCTGCCGGGTCCTACGAGCAGTACTTC,CASRPAGSYEQYF
-,TRBD2,TRBV7-9,TRBJ2-7,TGTGCCAGCAGCTCCCACCCTACTAGCGGGGGCTACGAGCAGTACTTC,CASSSHPTSGGYEQYF
-,TRBD1,TRBV28,TRBJ2-3,TGTGCCAGCAGTCCTGGGCTCAGGGGGCGTCCCGTTCCGCAGTATTTT,CASSPGLRGRPVPQYF
-,-,TRBV10-3,TRBJ2-1,TGTGCCATCTCTCAAACAGGTAGCTCCTACAATGAGCAGTTCTTC,CAISQTGSSYNEQFF
-,TRBD2,TRBV10-2,TRBJ2-1,TGCGCCAGCAGTGCGCTAGCGGGGTACAATGAGCAGTTCTTC,CASSALAGYNEQFF
-,TRBD1,TRBV6-5,TRBJ2-5,TGTGCCAGCAGCCGGACAGGGGAAGAGACCCAGTACTTC,CASSRTGEETQYF
few,-,TRBV5-1,TRBJ1-1,TGCGCCAGCAGCTTGGGAGTATTTAGCGTTAACACTGAAGCTTTCTTT,CASSLGVFSVNTEAFF
-,-,TRBV27,TRBJ1-5,TGTGCCAGCAGTTTATCCCTAAATCAGCCCCAGCATTTT,CASSLSLNQPQHF
-,-,TRBV4-2,TRBJ2-7,TGTGCCAGCAGCCAAGGAGGGTTGGAGGAGCAGTACTTC,CASSQGGLEEQYF
-,TRBD1,TRBV10-1,TRBJ2-1,TGCGCCAGAACACCCGGACAGGGGGATGACAATGAGCAGTTCTTC,CARTPGQGDDNEQFF
-,TRBD1,TRBV6-1,TRBJ1-4,TGTGCCAGCAGTGAGCAGGGGGCGCGAAGTGAAAAACTGTTTTTT,CASSEQGARSEKLFF
-,TRBD2,TRBV6-1,TRBJ2-3,TGTGCCAGCAGTGGCGGCGACCTAGCGGGGAGTCGGGATACGCAGTATTTT,CASSGGDLAGSRDTQYF
-,-,TRBV11-2,TRBJ1-2,TGTGCCAGCAGCTTTCGTGTGACGGAGCCCGGCTATGGCTACACCTTC,CASSFRVTEPGYGYTF
-,TRBD1,TRBV4-2,TRBJ2-2,TGTGCCAGCAGCTTCCGGACAGGGCCGGGCGGGGAGCTGTTTTTT,CASSFRTGPGGELFF
-,TRBD1,TRBV27,TRBJ2-7,TGTGCCAGCAGTTTATTATTTTGGGGGACAGGGGGCATCGTCTACGAGCAGTACTTC,CASSLLFWGTGGIVYEQYF
-,-,TRBV5-6,TRBJ2-3,TGTGCCAGCAGCTTGGGGGGGCCGGGAGATACGCAGTATTTT,CASSLGGPGDTQYF
-,-,TRBV7-9,TRBJ1-2,TGTGCCAGCAGCTTGACAGGTCCTAACTATGGCTACACCTTC,CASSLTGPNYGYTF
-,-,TRBV27,TRBJ1-1,TGTGCCAGCATGTACGCAGGGGTCCTAGAGACTGAAGCTTTCTTT,CASMYAGVLETEAFF
-,TRBD1,TRBV5-4,TRBJ1-2,TGTGCCAGCAGCTCGGACAGGGGCGGCTATGGCTACACCTTC,CASSSDRGGYGYTF
-,-,TRBV30,TRBJ2-5,TGTGCCTGGAGTGTTGGACAGCGTACCGGGGAGACCCAGTACTTC,CAWSVGQRTGETQYF
-,TRBD1,TRBV6-4,TRBJ1-1,TGTGCCAGCAGCCCAGGGGGAAGAATGAACACTGAAGCTTTCTTT,CASSPGGRMNTEAFF
-,TRBD2,TRBV13,TRBJ2-2,TGTGCCAGCAGCTACCTTACCGGGACTAGTGGGGGGCCCACCAACACCGGGGAGCTGTTTTTT,CASSYLTGTSGGPTNTGELFF
-,TRBD2,TRBV6-5,TRBJ2-7,TGTGCCAGCAGACGACTAGCGCCTCCCTACGAGCAGTACTTC,CASRRLAPPYEQYF
-,TRBD2,TRBV7-3,TRBJ2-3,TGTGCCAGCAGCCCCGGGGGGGCCACAGATACGCAGTATTTT,CASSPGGATDTQYF
-,TRBD1,TRBV29-1,TRBJ2-7,TGCAGCGTTGAGGGACAGGGTCTCTACGAGCAGTACTTC,CSVEGQGLYEQYF
once,-,TRBV11-2,TRBJ2-2,TGTGCCAGCAGCCTTGGACAGAATACCTTAATTAACACCGGGGAGCTGTTTTTT,CASSLGQNTLINTGELFF
-,-,TRBV13,TRBJ2-1,TGTGCCAGCAGCTTCCGCCAGGGTGGCTACAATGAGCAGTTCTTC,CASSFRQGGYNEQFF
once,TRBD1,TRBV5-5,TRBJ2-1,TGTGCCAGCAGCTTGGGACAGGGAACGGCGCCAGAGCAGTTCTTC,CASSLGQGTAPEQFF
-,-,TRBV28,TRBJ2-7,TGTGCCAGCAGTTTGGGGCTTCTGAGCTCCTACGAGCAGTACTTC,CASSLGLLSSYEQYF
-,-,TRBV28,TRBJ2-2,TGTGCCAGCATTGCAGGGCTTGCCACCGGGGAGCTGTTTTTT,CASIAGLATGELFF
-,-,TRBV13,TRBJ1-1,TGTGCCAGCAGCTTTTCGGGGGGGGGACGGGGCACTGAAGCTTTCTTT,CASSFSGGGRGTEAFF
-,TRBD1,TRBV6-5,TRBJ2-2,TGTGCCAGCAGTTACCCGGGACAGGGCACCGGGGAGCTGTTTTTT,CASSYPGQGTGELFF
-,-,TRBV13,TRBJ2-4,TGTGCCAGCGGGGCCAGGACCAAAAACATTCAGTACTTC,CASGARTKNIQYF
-,-,TRBV6-5,TRBJ1-1,TGTGCCAGCAGTTACCAGTTCATGGACACTGAAGCTTTCTTT,CASSYQFMDTEAFF
-,-,TRBV7-2,TRBJ2-7,TGTGCCAGCAGCTTAAATCGTCAGTACGAGCAGTACTTC,CASSLNRQYEQYF
-,TRBD1,TRBV6-6,TRBJ2-7,TGTGCCAGCAGTTACCTCGGGACAGGGGGCAACGAGCAGTACTTC,CASSYLGTGGNEQYF
-,TRBD2,TRBV4-2,TRBJ2-1,TGTGCCAGCAGCCAAGAGGGGACTAGCGGGAGGGCCGGTGAGCAGTTCTTC,CASSQEGTSGRAGEQFF
-,TRBD1,TRBV5-1,TRBJ1-1,TGCGCCAGCAGCTCGGTACTCCGGGACAGTGAAGCTTTCTTT,CASSSVLRDSEAFF
-,TRBD2,TRBV7-9,TRBJ2-1,TGTGCCAGCAGCTTAGCCCCGGGACTAGGAAATGAGCAGTTCTTC,CASSLAPGLGNEQFF
-,-,TRBV5-1,TRBJ1-2,TGCGCCAGCAGCCCCTTCAGGACAGCCTATAGCTATGGCTACACCTTC,CASSPFRTAYSYGYTF
-,TRBD1,TRBV15,TRBJ2-5,TGTGCCACCAGCATACGGACAGGACAGTATTTAGAGACCCAGTACTTC,CATSIRTGQYLETQYF
-,-,TRBV27,TRBJ2-3,TGTGCCAGCAGCCTAAAAATCGCTAGCACAGATACGCAGTATTTT,CASSLKIASTDTQYF
once,-,TRBV4-3,TRBJ2-2,TGCGCCAGCAGCCAAAGTACGGCGGGCGATACAAACACCGGGGAGCTGTTTTTT,CASSQSTAGDTNTGELFF
-,TRBD2,TRBV10-2,TRBJ2-7,TGCGCCAGCAGTGAGTCGACTAGCGGGGAATACGAGCAGTACTTC,CASSESTSGEYEQYF
once,TRBD2,TRBV27,TRBJ2-1,TGTGCCAGCAGTCCGGGACTAGTGGGGTCCCCCTCCTACAATGAGCAGTTCTTC,CASSPGLVGSPSYNEQFF